The entry below gives a single T cell receptor (beta chain) sequence along with its context. The data stem from a study of CD8+ T cells in alopecia areata. Study details: A regimen of oral tofacitinib, 5 to 10 mg twice daily, was given to treated patients.

Extraction of RNA preceded its reverse transcription into cDNA, which served as the sequencing template. Measured with immunoSEQ multiplex PCR; TCRdb has only the in-frame clones, and not every one. The top ten clones hold approximately 0.45% of a sample with some 240,000 clones, 50% to 65% of them seen once. This clonotype was sampled from a human donor with alopecia areata. The sample was CD4+ T cells sorted from blood, taken at week 0.

CDR3 sequence: CASSYTLGTVNTGELFF. CDR3 bases: TGTGCCAGCAGCTATACCCTCGGGACGGTCAACACCGGGGAGCTGTTTTTT. V and J are TRBV14 and TRBJ2-2; the D gene could be TRBD1 or TRBD2 (5 bases each). Germline CDR1 and CDR2: SGHDN and FVKESK. CDR3 length: 17 amino acids. V was clipped by 5 bases and J by 2 bases, with 18 bases between them.